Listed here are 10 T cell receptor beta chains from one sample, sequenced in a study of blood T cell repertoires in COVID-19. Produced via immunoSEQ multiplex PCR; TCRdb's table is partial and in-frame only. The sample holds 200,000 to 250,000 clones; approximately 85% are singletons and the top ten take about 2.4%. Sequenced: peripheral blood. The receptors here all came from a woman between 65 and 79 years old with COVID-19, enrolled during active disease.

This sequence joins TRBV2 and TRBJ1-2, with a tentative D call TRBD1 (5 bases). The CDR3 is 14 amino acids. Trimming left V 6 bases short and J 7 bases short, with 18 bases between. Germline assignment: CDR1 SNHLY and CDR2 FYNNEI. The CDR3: CASSVTEGALGYTF. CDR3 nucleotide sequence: TGTGCCAGCAGCGTAACAGAAGGGGCTCTTGGCTACACCTTC.

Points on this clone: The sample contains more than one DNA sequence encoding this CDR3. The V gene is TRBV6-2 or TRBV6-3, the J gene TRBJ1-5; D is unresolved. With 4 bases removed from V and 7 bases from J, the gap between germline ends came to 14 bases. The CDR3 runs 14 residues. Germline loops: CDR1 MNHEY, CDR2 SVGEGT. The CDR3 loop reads CASSSLTPGQPQHF. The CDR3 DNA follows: TGTGCCAGCAGTTCACTTACCCCCGGGCAGCCCCAGCATTTT.

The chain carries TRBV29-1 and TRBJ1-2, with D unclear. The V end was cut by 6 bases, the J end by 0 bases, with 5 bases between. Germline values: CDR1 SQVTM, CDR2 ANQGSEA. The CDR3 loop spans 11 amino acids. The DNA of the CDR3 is TGCAGCGTGTTAGCTAACTATGGCTACACCTTC. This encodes CSVLANYGYTF.

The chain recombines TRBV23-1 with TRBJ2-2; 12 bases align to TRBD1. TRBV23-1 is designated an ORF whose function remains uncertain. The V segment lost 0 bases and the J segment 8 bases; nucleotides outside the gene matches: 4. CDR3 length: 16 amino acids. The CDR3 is CASSQSGQGAAGELFF. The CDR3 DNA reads TGCGCCAGCAGTCAATCGGGACAGGGGGCAGCGGGGGAGCTGTTTTTT.

The CDR3 nucleotides are TGTGCCTGGGGAGGCGAAGACACTGAAGCTTTCTTT. Amino acids: CAWGGEDTEAFF. The rearrangement uses TRBV30 and TRBJ1-1; no definite D call. V was shortened by 5 bases and J by 3 bases, with 10 bases between the two germline ends. Germline loops: CDR1 GTSNPN, CDR2 SVGIG (reference sequence). CDR3 length equals 12 residues. The variable domain in full, completed from reference TRBV30 and TRBJ1-1, reads SQTIHQWPATLVQPVGSPLSLECTVEGTSNPNLYWYRQAAGRGLQLLFYSVGIGQISSEVPQNLSASRPQDRQFILSSKKLLLSDSGFYLCAWGGEDTEAFFGQGTRLTVV.

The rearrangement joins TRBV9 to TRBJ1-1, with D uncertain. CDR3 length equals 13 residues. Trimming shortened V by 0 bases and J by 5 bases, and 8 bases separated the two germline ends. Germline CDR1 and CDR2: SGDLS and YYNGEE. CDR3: CASSVGFLTEAFF. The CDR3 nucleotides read TGTGCCAGCAGCGTAGGTTTTCTTACTGAAGCTTTCTTT. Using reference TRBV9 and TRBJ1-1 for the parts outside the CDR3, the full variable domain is DSGVTQTPKHLITATGQRVTLRCSPRSGDLSVYWYQQSLDQGLQFLIQYYNGEERAKGNILERFSAQQFPDLHSELNLSSLELGDSALYFCASSVGFLTEAFFGQGTRLTVV.

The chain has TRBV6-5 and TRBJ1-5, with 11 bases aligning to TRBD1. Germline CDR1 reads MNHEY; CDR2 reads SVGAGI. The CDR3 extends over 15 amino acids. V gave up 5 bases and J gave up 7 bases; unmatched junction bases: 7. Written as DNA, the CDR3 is TGTGCCAGCAGTACCCGGACAGGGGGCGGGCAGCCCCAGCATTTT. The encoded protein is CASSTRTGGGQPQHF.

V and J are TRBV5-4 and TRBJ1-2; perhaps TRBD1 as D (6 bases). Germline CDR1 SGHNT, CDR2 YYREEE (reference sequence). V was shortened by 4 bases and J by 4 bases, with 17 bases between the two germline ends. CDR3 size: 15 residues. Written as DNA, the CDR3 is TGTGCCAGCAGCGAAACCAGACAGGCCCTCTATGGCTACACCTTC. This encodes CASSETRQALYGYTF. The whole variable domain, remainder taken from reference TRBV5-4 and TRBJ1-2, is ETGVTQSPTHLIKTRGQQVTLRCSSQSGHNTVSWYQQALGQGPQFIFQYYREEENGRGNFPPRFSGLQFPNYSSELNVNALELDDSALYLCASSETRQALYGYTFGSGTRLTVV.

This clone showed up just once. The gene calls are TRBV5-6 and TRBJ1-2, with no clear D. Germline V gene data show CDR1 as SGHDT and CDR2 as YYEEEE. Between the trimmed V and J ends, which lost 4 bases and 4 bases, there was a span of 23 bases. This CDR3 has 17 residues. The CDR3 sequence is CASSPPANAGVPYGYTF. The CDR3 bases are TGTGCCAGCAGCCCCCCCGCGAACGCAGGTGTACCCTATGGCTACACCTTC.

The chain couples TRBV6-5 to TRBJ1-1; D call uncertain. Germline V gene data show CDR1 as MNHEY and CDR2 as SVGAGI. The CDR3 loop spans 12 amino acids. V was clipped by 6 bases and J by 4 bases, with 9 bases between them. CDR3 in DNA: TGTGCCAGCAGACGGGGTAGCACTGAAGCTTTCTTT. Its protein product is CASRRGSTEAFF.